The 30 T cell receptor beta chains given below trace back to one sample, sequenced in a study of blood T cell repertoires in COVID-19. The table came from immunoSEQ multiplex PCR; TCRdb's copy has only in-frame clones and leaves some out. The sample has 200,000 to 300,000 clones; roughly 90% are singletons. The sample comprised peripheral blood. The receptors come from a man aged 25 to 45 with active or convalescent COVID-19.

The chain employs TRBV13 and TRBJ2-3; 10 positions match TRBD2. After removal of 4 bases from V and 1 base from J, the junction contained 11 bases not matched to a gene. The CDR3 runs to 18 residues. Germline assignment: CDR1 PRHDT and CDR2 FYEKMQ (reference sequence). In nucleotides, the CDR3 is TGTGCCAGCAGCTCAAAGCGGGGGGGCCACCAACGCACAGATACGCAGTATTTT. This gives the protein CASSSKRGGHQRTDTQYF.

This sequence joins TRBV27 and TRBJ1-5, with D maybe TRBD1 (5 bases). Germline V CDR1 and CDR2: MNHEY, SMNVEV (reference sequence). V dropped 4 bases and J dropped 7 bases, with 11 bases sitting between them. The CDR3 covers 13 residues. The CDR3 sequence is CASSSTGDQPQHF. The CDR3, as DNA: TGTGCCAGCAGTTCCACAGGTGACCAGCCCCAGCATTTT.

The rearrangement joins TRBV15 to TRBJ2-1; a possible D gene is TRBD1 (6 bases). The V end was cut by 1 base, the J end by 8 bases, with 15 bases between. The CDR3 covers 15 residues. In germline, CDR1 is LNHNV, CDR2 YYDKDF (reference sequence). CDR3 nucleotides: TGTGCCACCAGCAGAGCCGGGACCAGGGGTTATGAGCAGTTCTTC. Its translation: CATSRAGTRGYEQFF.

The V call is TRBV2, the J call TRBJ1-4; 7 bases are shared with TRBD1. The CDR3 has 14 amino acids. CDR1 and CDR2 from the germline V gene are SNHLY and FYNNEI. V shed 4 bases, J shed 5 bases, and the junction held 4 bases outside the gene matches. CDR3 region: CASSVQGRNEKLFF. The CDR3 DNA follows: TGTGCCAGCAGTGTACAGGGGAGGAATGAAAAACTGTTTTTT.

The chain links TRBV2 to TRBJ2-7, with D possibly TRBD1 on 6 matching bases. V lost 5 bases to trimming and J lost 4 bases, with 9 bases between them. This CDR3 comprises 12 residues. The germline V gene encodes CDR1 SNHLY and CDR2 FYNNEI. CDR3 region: CASSRTDYEQYF. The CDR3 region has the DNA TGTGCCAGCAGTCGGACAGATTACGAGCAGTACTTC.

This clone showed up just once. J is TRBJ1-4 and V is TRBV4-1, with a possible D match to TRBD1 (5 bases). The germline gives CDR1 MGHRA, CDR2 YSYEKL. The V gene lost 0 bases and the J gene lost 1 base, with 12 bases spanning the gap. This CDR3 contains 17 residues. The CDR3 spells CASSQEWGSKTNEKLFF. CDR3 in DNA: TGCGCCAGCAGCCAAGAATGGGGCTCTAAAACTAATGAAAAACTGTTTTTT.

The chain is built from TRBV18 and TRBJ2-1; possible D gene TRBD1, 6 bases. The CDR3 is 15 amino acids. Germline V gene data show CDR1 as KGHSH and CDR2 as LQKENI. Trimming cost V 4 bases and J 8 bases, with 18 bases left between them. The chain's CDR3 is CASSLKQQGMDEQFF. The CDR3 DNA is TGTGCCAGCTCACTGAAGCAACAGGGTATGGATGAGCAGTTCTTC.

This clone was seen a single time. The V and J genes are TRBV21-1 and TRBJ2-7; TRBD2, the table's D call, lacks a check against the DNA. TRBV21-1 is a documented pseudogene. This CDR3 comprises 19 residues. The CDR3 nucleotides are TGTGCCAGCAGCAAAGGCCGCAGCCGGAGAAATGGAGTCCCCTACGAGCAGTACTTC. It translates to CASSKGRSRRNGVPYEQYF.

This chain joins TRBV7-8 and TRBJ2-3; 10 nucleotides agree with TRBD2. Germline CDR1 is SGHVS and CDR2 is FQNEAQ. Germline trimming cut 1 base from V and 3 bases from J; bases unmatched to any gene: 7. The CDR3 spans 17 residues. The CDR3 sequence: CASSLERGGRRTDTQYF. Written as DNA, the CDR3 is TGTGCCAGCAGCTTAGAGCGGGGGGGCCGTCGGACAGATACGCAGTATTTT.

The CDR3: CASSAAGFSGNTIYF. Here the CDR3 DNA reads TGTGCCAGTAGTGCCGCGGGTTTCTCTGGAAACACCATATATTTT. The chain uses TRBV19 and TRBJ1-3, with unresolved D. The V and J ends lost 5 bases and 0 bases respectively, with 11 bases between them. The CDR3 has 15 amino acids. Per germline, CDR1 LNHDA and CDR2 SQIVND (reference sequence).

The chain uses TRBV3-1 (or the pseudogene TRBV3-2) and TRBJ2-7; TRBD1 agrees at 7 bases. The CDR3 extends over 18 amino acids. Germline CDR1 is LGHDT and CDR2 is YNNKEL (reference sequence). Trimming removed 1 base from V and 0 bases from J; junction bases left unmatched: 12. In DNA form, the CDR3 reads TGTGCCAGCAGCCAAGGCCCAATCCGGGACAGCCTCTCCTACGAGCAGTACTTC. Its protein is CASSQGPIRDSLSYEQYF.

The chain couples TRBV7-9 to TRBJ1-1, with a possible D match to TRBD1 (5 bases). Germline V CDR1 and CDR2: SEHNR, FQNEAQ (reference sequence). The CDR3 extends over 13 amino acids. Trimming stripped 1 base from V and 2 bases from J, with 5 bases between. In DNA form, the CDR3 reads TGTGCCAGCAGCTTAGGGACAAACACTGAAGCTTTCTTT. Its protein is CASSLGTNTEAFF.

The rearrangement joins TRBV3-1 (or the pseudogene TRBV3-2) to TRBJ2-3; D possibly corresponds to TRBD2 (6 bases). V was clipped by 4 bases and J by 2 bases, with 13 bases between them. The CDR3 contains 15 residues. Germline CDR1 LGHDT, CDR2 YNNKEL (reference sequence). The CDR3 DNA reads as TGTGCCAGCAGCCCAGCGGGTGCAATCACAGATACGCAGTATTTT. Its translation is CASSPAGAITDTQYF.

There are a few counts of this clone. The CDR3 DNA sequence: TGTGCCAGCAGAAAACAGGGCGCTAACACTGAAGCTTTCTTT. Translated, it gives CASRKQGANTEAFF. The chain is built from TRBV6-5 and TRBJ1-1; TRBD1 might be the D (6 bases). The V and J ends lost 6 bases and 2 bases respectively, with 13 bases between them. CDR1 is MNHEY, CDR2 SVGAGI, per germline. This CDR3 comprises 14 residues.

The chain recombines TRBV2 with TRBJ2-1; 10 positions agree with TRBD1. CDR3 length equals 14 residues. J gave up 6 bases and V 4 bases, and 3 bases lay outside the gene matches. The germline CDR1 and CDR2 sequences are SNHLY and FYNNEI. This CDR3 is CASSGGQGFNEQFF. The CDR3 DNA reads TGTGCCAGCAGTGGGGGACAGGGGTTCAATGAGCAGTTCTTC.

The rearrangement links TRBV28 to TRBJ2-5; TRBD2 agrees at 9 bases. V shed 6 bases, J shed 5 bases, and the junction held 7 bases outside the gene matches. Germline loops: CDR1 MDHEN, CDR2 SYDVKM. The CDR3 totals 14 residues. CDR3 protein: CASRPGLALETQYF. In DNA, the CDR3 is TGTGCCAGCAGACCGGGACTAGCTCTCGAGACCCAGTACTTC.

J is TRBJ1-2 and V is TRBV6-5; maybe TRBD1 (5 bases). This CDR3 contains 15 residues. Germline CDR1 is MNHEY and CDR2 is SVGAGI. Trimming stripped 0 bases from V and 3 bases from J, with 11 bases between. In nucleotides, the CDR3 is TGTGCCAGCAGTTACTCGATGGGCAGGGACTATGGCTACACCTTC. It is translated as CASSYSMGRDYGYTF.

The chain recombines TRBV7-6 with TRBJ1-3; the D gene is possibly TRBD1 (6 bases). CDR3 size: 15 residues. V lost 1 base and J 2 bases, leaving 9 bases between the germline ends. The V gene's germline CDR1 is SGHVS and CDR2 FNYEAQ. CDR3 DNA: TGTGCCAGCAGCTTAGGGGGGGGCGCTGGAAACACCATATATTTT. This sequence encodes CASSLGGGAGNTIYF.

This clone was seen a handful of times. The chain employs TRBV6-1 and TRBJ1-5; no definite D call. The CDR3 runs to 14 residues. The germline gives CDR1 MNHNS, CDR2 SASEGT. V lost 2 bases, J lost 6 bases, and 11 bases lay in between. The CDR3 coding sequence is TGTGCCAGCAGTGAATTGAGGGCGGGTCAGCCCCAGCATTTT. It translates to CASSELRAGQPQHF.

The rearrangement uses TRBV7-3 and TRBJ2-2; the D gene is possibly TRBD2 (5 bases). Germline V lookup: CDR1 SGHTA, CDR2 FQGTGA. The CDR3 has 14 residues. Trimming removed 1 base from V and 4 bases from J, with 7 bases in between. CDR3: CASSLMAGTGELFF. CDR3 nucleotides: TGTGCCAGCAGCTTAATGGCGGGCACCGGGGAGCTGTTTTTT. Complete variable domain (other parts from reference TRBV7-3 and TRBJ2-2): GAGVSQTPSNKVTEKGKYVELRCDPISGHTALYWYRQSLGQGPEFLIYFQGTGAADDSGLPNDRFFAVRPEGSVSTLKIQRTERGDSAVYLCASSLMAGTGELFFGEGSRLTVL.

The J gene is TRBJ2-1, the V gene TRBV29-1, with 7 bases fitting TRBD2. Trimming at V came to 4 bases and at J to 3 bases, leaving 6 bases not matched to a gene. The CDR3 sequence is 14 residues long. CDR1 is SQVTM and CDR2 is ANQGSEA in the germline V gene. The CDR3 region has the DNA TGCAGCGTTGGGGGGGGAAGAGGCTACAATGAGCAGTTCTTC. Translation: CSVGGGRGYNEQFF.

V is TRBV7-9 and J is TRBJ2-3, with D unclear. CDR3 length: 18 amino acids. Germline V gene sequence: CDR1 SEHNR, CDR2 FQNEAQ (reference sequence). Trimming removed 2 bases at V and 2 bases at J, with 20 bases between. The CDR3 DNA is TGTGCCAGCAGCTTACCCCGCGGTGGTCGAATAAACACAGATACGCAGTATTTT. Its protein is CASSLPRGGRINTDTQYF.

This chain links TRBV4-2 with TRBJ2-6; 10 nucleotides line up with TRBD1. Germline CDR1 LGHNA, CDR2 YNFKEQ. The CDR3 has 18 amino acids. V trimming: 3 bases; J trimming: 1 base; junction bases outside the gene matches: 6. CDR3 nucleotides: TGTGCCAGCAGCCACCGGACAGGGGGAGGGTCTGGGGCCAACGTCCTGACTTTC. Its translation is CASSHRTGGGSGANVLTF.

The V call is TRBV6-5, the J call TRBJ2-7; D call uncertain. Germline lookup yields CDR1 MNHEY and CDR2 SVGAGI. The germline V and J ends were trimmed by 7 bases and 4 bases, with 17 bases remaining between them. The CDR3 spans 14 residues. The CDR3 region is CASILGGSNYEQYF. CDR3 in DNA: TGTGCCAGCATCCTAGGCGGCTCAAATTACGAGCAGTACTTC.

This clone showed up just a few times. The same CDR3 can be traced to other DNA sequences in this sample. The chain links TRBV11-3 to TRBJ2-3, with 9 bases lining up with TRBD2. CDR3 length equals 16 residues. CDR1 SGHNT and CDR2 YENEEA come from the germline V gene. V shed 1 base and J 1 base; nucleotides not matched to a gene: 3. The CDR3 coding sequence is TGTGCCAGCAGCTTAGGGGCTAGCGGGGGCACAGATACGCAGTATTTT. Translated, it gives CASSLGASGGTDTQYF.

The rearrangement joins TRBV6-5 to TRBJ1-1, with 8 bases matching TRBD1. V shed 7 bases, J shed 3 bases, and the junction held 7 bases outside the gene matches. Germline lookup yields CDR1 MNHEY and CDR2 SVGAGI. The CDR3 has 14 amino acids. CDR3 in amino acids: CASTEDRAHTEAFF. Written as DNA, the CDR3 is TGTGCCAGCACCGAGGACAGGGCGCACACTGAAGCTTTCTTT.

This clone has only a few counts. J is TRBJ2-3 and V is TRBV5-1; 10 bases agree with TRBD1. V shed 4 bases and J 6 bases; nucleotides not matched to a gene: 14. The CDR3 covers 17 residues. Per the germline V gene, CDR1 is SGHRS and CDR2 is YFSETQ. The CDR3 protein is CASSRRTGDRGPDTQYF. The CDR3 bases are TGCGCCAGCAGCCGCAGGACAGGGGACAGGGGACCGGATACGCAGTATTTT.

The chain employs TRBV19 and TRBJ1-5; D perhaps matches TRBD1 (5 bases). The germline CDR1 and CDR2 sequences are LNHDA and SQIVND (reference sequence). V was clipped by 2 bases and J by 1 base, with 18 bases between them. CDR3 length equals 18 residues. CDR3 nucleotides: TGTGCCAGTAGTATATTAAGGCTAGGGGTGGTCAGCAATCAGCCCCAGCATTTT. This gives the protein CASSILRLGVVSNQPQHF.

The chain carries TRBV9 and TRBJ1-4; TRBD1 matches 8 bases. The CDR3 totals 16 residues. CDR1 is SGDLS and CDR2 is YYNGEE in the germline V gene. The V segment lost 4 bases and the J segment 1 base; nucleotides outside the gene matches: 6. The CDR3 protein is CASSLGQGKTNEKLFF. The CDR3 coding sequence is TGTGCCAGCAGCCTCGGACAGGGCAAAACTAATGAAAAACTGTTTTTT.

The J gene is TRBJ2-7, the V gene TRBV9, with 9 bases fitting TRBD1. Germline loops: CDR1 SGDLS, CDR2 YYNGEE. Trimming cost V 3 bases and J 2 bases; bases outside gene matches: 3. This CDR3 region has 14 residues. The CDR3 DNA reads TGTGCCAGCAGCGCCGGGACAGGGCCCTACGAGCAGTACTTC. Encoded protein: CASSAGTGPYEQYF.